This T cell receptor (beta chain) was captured in a study of shared clonotypes between healthy human individuals (dated by TCRdb to 2018 to 2020). Regarding the complete study: Three men and a couple of women, aged 18 to 49 years, made up the cohort. For each donor, three plates each were used for CD4 naive and CD4 memory, two plates were used for CD8 naive, and one plate was used for CD8 memory. Blood TCR repertoires of roughly five healthy adults were deeply sequenced to estimate repertoire size and the extent of clonotype sharing between individuals. Different laboratories and diverse techniques were used to prepare libraries and sequence TCR repertoires, to increase sequencing depth and limit assay-specific biases. Per donor, leukapheresis produced somewhere between about 0.94 and 9.5 billion PBMCs. The research as a whole found: Sampling was limited to blood, and TCR repertoires in tissue likely differ from TCR repertoires in blood. Because the study included a small number of donors, the genetic and exposure-history diversity represented was limited. Rarefaction of sorted-subset datasets indicated incomplete sequencing despite the large sequencing depth. Naive subsets generally had larger estimated clonotype richness than memory subsets did. Compared with non-shared clonotypes, the clonotypes found in all four sorted-subset donors had higher generation probabilities. Pairwise subsampling led to the expectation that sequencing depth would affect the degree of clonotype sharing among donors. When several donors were compared, the shared fraction of clonotypes was about 5.2% for naive CD4, over 3% for naive CD8, roughly 2.3% for memory CD4, and roughly 0.4% for memory CD8.

CD8 naive samples consisted of CD45RO-negative cells that were positively selected for CCR7, yielding a CD45RA+CCR7+ population without TemRA cells. Donors were healthy HIV-negative adults with no recently reported acute infections or vaccinations. Every donor was a Caucasian adult residing in Nashville, Tennessee, USA. Blood was obtained by leukapheresis, after which PBMCs were separated by Ficoll-Histopaque density gradient centrifugation and cryopreserved in liquid nitrogen vapor phase. Purity and quantity of every magnetically sorted T cell population were checked by analytical flow cytometry. From each sorted fraction, genomic DNA was isolated and quantified by UV absorbance on a Nanodrop 2000c. Using the deep immunoSEQ assay, TCR CDR3 regions were amplified from genomic DNA by multiplex PCR. For each cell subset, the extracted genomic DNA was distributed evenly across all wells of several immunoSEQ 96-well plates, and each plate served as one replicate. For sorted subsets, about 200 ng genomic DNA, equal to 25,000 to 35,000 T cell genomes, was loaded into each replicate PCR. Purified libraries were quantified with a Qubit 3.0 fluorometer, sized on a Bioanalyzer 2100, and re-quantified with the KAPA Library Quantification kit. A separate single-read 150-cycle Illumina NextSeq 550 flow cell was used to sequence each immunoSEQ 96-well plate. From the authors' description of their analysis: The immunoSEQ output contained only junctional sequences without quality scores, so filtering could not match that applied to full-length reads. Sequences were annotated with PyIR, a Python wrapper for IgBLAST v1.9, using IMGT germline references to assign V/J genes and CDR3. Reads with weak V/J assignments (E-value above 1e-6), missing CDR3, stop codons, out-of-frame junctions, or ambiguous translated residues were removed. V3J clonotypes were defined by identical inferred V gene, J gene, and CDR3 amino acid sequence. The percentage overlap between two repertoires was calculated by dividing the number of shared unique clonotypes by the size of the smaller repertoire. Three approaches were used to assess repertoire richness: RTK rarefaction, the Chao1 estimator, and Recon v2.1 estimates of unobserved clonotypes. Generation probabilities for all TCRbeta clonotypes obtained by the gDNA method from a handful of donors were computed using OLGA. Imported from immuneACCESS, the table was reduced by TCRdb to in-frame sequences with V and J called. These copies leave out some clones; in studies compared against another copy, an unresolved V gene accounts for under half, and the cause of the remainder is not known. That table gives V, J and clone size, and the DNA gave D and trimming. Recorded for this sample are more than 2 million clones; 80% to 95% of them occurred a single time. The ten most abundant clones make up about 1.7% of the sample.

CDR1 MNHEY and CDR2 SMNVEV are derived from the germline V gene (reference sequence). Including the terminal cysteine and phenylalanine, the CDR3 comprises 12 residues. CDR3 DNA only is kept here, 36 bases in frame from base 1. V drops 9 bases and J drops 4 bases, leaving 12 bases in between. Concerning this clone itself: Its antigen remains undetermined. No clone much larger than this one lies a single base away; base qualities are absent.

The source is a man younger than 35 in good health. Some clones in this sample may be carry-over from other donors' samples. Sequenced material: naive CD8+ T cells from PBMCs. In the paper's terms, the cell subset or site label means: CD45RA+CCR7+. The chain employs TRBV27 and TRBJ1-2, with the D segment identity uncertain. This receptor carries the CDR3 CASHSAFYGYTF. The DNA sequence follows: TGTGCCAGTCACAGTGCCTTCTATGGCTACACCTTC.